The rows below give T cell receptor beta chains drawn from one sample of a study of spatial heterogeneity in lung cancer. TCRdb re-called the 5' RACE reads with MiXCR, one entry per CDR3 protein. The sample carries approximately 56,000 distinct CDR3 sequences, around 7% recorded once. The source material was PBMCs, sampled at follow-up. Receptors originate from a female donor with early-stage non-small cell lung cancer. CDR3s include the opening cysteine and the closing phenylalanine or tryptophan. D genes are given only for firm matches. The size entry is marked missing in some rows and otherwise reads once, few, many or a size class.

>few|13|TRBJ1-2|TRBV6-5|NA
CASTLGGVYGYTF
TGTGCCAGCACCCTCGGTGGGGTTTATGGCTACACCTTC
>NA|16|TRBJ1-5|TRBV20-1|NA
CSARGGQDLSNQPQHF
TGCAGTGCTAGAGGGGGTCAGGACCTTAGCAATCAGCCCCAGCATTTT
>few|15|TRBJ1-5|TRBV7-9|NA
CASSLAEAENQPQHF
TGTGCCAGCAGCTTAGCAGAGGCGGAAAATCAGCCCCAGCATTTT
>many|12|TRBJ1-6|TRBV2|NA
CASSGITTPLHF
TGTGCCAGCAGTGGCATAACTACACCCCTCCACTTT
>NA|15|TRBJ1-2|TRBV7-9|TRBD1
CASSFPGQGARGYTF
TGTGCCAGCAGCTTCCCGGGACAGGGGGCGCGTGGCTACACCTTC
>many|13|TRBJ1-1|TRBV5-5|NA
CASSSSRDGEAFF
TGTGCCAGCAGCTCGTCGCGGGACGGCGAAGCTTTCTTT
>NA|15|TRBJ2-7|TRBV11-2|NA
CASSLDPRENYEQYF
TGTGCCAGCAGCTTAGACCCCCGGGAGAACTACGAGCAGTACTTC
>many|14|TRBJ2-3|TRBV20-1|TRBD2
CSAIWRGDTDTQYF
TGCAGTGCTATCTGGCGGGGGGACACAGATACGCAGTATTTT
>few|13|TRBJ2-3|TRBV5-4|NA
CASSLEAGDTQYF
TGTGCCAGCAGCTTGGAAGCGGGAGATACGCAGTATTTT
>NA|17|TRBJ2-1|TRBV10-3|NA
CAISESGSAPPGNEQFF
TGTGCCATCAGTGAGTCCGGGTCGGCCCCGCCGGGCAATGAGCAGTTCTTC
>NA|15|TRBJ1-1|TRBV4-2|NA
CASSPEDRYSTESFF
TGTGCCAGCAGCCCCGAGGATAGGTACAGCACTGAATCTTTCTTT
>few|13|TRBJ1-5|TRBV18|NA
CASSSGFNQPQHF
TGTGCCAGCTCGTCGGGATTCAATCAGCCCCAGCATTTT
>NA|16|TRBJ2-1|TRBV3-1|TRBD2
CASSSSGGGPYNEQFF
TGTGCCAGCAGCTCTAGCGGGGGGGGTCCTTACAATGAGCAGTTCTTC
>few|14|TRBJ2-2|TRBV2|TRBD1
CASSWDRGSGELFF
TGTGCCAGCAGTTGGGACAGGGGGTCCGGGGAGCTGTTTTTT
>NA|14|TRBJ1-3|TRBV6-6|NA
CASRTDTSGNTIYF
TGTGCCAGCAGAACGGACACCTCTGGAAACACCATATATTTT
>many|15|TRBJ2-1|TRBV6-6|TRBD2
CASSSDLGLAYEQFF
TGTGCCAGCAGTTCTGACCTGGGACTAGCGTATGAGCAGTTCTTC
>many|15|TRBJ2-7|TRBV11-2|TRBD1
CASSLEDRSSRRQYF
TGTGCCAGCAGCTTAGAGGACAGGTCTTCGAGGAGGCAGTACTTC
>many|12|TRBJ2-3|TRBV20-1|NA
CSSRRKADTQYF
TGCAGTTCTAGACGAAAAGCAGATACGCAGTATTTT
>NA|15|TRBJ2-7|TRBV7-2|TRBD1
CASSLAGQGSYEQYF
TGTGCCAGCAGCTTAGCGGGACAGGGTTCCTACGAGCAGTACTTC
>few|17|TRBJ1-5|TRBV19|NA
CASSTPDGAYSNQPQHF
TGTGCCAGTAGTACCCCCGACGGAGCGTATAGCAATCAGCCCCAGCATTTT
>NA|14|TRBJ1-2|TRBV6-5|TRBD1
CASSYRGQGSGYTF
TGTGCCAGCAGTTACCGGGGACAGGGGAGCGGCTACACCTTC
>many|12|TRBJ2-3|TRBV6-5|TRBD1
CANWTGTDTQYF
TGTGCCAATTGGACAGGGACAGATACGCAGTATTTT
>NA|14|TRBJ1-2|TRBV10-2|TRBD1
CASREIDRANGYTF
TGCGCCAGCAGGGAGATAGACAGGGCAAATGGCTACACCTTC
>many|13|TRBJ2-5|TRBV3-1|NA
CASSLAAQETQYF
TGTGCCAGCAGCCTAGCGGCTCAAGAGACCCAGTACTTC